Listed below are T cell receptor beta chains from one sample, sequenced in a study of blood T cell repertoires in COVID-19. The assay was immunoSEQ multiplex PCR, and TCRdb's table has in-frame clones only and misses some. The sample records approximately 190,000 clones, 79% being singletons. Sequences were obtained from peripheral blood. The receptors originated from a man in his sixties with active or convalescent COVID-19. The CDR3 runs from the conserved cysteine through the conserved F or W. A D gene is named only where the DNA matches it firmly. Rows may omit the clone size; those that give it use once, few, many or a size class.

CDR3nt: TGTGCCAGCAGCCTACTCGACAGGGCCTATGGCTACACCTTC
CDR3aa: CASSLLDRAYGYTF
v_gene: TRBV7-9
j_gene: TRBJ1-2
abundance: -
d_gene: TRBD1

CDR3nt: TGTGCCAGCAGACTAGCGGTTGGCGAGCAGTACTTC
CDR3aa: CASRLAVGEQYF
v_gene: TRBV2
j_gene: TRBJ2-7
abundance: many
d_gene: TRBD2

CDR3nt: TGCGCCAGCAGCTTGGCGGTGGGGGCCAGGGGTGAGACCCAGTACTTC
CDR3aa: CASSLAVGARGETQYF
v_gene: TRBV5-1
j_gene: TRBJ2-5
abundance: -
d_gene: -

CDR3nt: TGTGCCAGTAGTATAGCTGAGGATACGCAGTATTTT
CDR3aa: CASSIAEDTQYF
v_gene: TRBV19
j_gene: TRBJ2-3
abundance: -
d_gene: -

CDR3nt: TGTGCCAGCAGCCCTAGACAGGGATTCAATGAGCAGTTCTTC
CDR3aa: CASSPRQGFNEQFF
v_gene: TRBV7-3
j_gene: TRBJ2-1
abundance: few
d_gene: TRBD1

CDR3nt: TGTGCCAGCAGCTTAACTCCGAAAACAACAGGCTTTGGGTACACTGAAGCTTTCTTT
CDR3aa: CASSLTPKTTGFGYTEAFF
v_gene: TRBV7-3
j_gene: TRBJ1-1
abundance: -
d_gene: -

CDR3nt: TGTGCCAGCAGCTTAGAGAGCACTGAAGCTTTCTTT
CDR3aa: CASSLESTEAFF
v_gene: TRBV7-9
j_gene: TRBJ1-1
abundance: -
d_gene: -

CDR3nt: TGCGCCAGCAGTGGGTTTCGCACCGGGACTAGCGAATCCTACGAGCAGTACTTC
CDR3aa: CASSGFRTGTSESYEQYF
v_gene: TRBV10-1
j_gene: TRBJ2-7
abundance: once
d_gene: TRBD2

CDR3nt: TGTGCCAGCAGCTCCCGGACAGGGGGCTCTTACGAGCAGTACTTC
CDR3aa: CASSSRTGGSYEQYF
v_gene: TRBV3-1/TRBV3-2
j_gene: TRBJ2-7
abundance: -
d_gene: TRBD1

CDR3nt: TGTGCCAGCAGCCAATTCCAGGGCAATCAGCCCCAGCATTTT
CDR3aa: CASSQFQGNQPQHF
v_gene: TRBV3-1/TRBV3-2
j_gene: TRBJ1-5
abundance: -
d_gene: -

CDR3nt: TGCGCCAGCACGAGACAGGGAGGAACCGGGGAGCTGTTTTTT
CDR3aa: CASTRQGGTGELFF
v_gene: TRBV5-1
j_gene: TRBJ2-2
abundance: -
d_gene: -

CDR3nt: TGTGCCAGTAGTATGGGATTGGGCGGGGCTTCGGGTCGGATCGGTGAGCAGTTCTTC
CDR3aa: CASSMGLGGASGRIGEQFF
v_gene: TRBV19
j_gene: TRBJ2-1
abundance: -
d_gene: -

CDR3nt: TGTGCCAGCGCAGGACTAGCGGGAGGGAACGGGGAGCTGTTTTTT
CDR3aa: CASAGLAGGNGELFF
v_gene: TRBV9
j_gene: TRBJ2-2
abundance: -
d_gene: TRBD2

CDR3nt: TGTGCCAGCCGGAGACAGGGAATGACAGATACGCAGTATTTT
CDR3aa: CASRRQGMTDTQYF
v_gene: TRBV27
j_gene: TRBJ2-3
abundance: -
d_gene: TRBD1

CDR3nt: TGTGCCTGGAGTGTACAAGGGCAGGGTATCAATCAGCCCCAGCATTTT
CDR3aa: CAWSVQGQGINQPQHF
v_gene: TRBV30
j_gene: TRBJ1-5
abundance: -
d_gene: -

CDR3nt: TGTGCCAGCAGCTTAGTTGGCGGAACTCAACTCTTT
CDR3aa: CASSLVGGTQLF
v_gene: TRBV7-9
j_gene: TRBJ1-1
abundance: -
d_gene: -

CDR3nt: TGTGCCAGCACCTCCCCAGGGCTCCCTGAAGCTTTCTTT
CDR3aa: CASTSPGLPEAFF
v_gene: TRBV12-3/TRBV12-4
j_gene: TRBJ1-1
abundance: -
d_gene: -

CDR3nt: TGTGCCAGCAGCTTCCACAGGCCGACCGAGCAGTACTTC
CDR3aa: CASSFHRPTEQYF
v_gene: TRBV11-2
j_gene: TRBJ2-7
abundance: -
d_gene: -

CDR3nt: TGTGCCAGCAGCTTATCGGGTTGGGGGGAAGGCTACACCTTC
CDR3aa: CASSLSGWGEGYTF
v_gene: TRBV7-6
j_gene: TRBJ1-2
abundance: -
d_gene: -

CDR3nt: TGTGCCAGCCGCTCGTCGTCTAGGGCAGGAGCGGACGGCTACACCTTC
CDR3aa: CASRSSSRAGADGYTF
v_gene: TRBV6-8
j_gene: TRBJ1-2
abundance: -
d_gene: -

CDR3nt: TGTGCCAGCAGCTTAGGCGGCGGTTTTTACGAGCAGTACTTC
CDR3aa: CASSLGGGFYEQYF
v_gene: TRBV11-2
j_gene: TRBJ2-7
abundance: -
d_gene: -

CDR3nt: TGCAGCGTTGGAGGGACTAGCGGCGGAGTAATGTATTTT
CDR3aa: CSVGGTSGGVMYF
v_gene: TRBV29-1
j_gene: TRBJ2-3
abundance: -
d_gene: TRBD2

CDR3nt: TGTGCCAGCACCCTGGGGAGGCAAATGGGCCATGGCTACACCTTC
CDR3aa: CASTLGRQMGHGYTF
v_gene: TRBV6-6
j_gene: TRBJ1-2
abundance: few
d_gene: -

CDR3nt: TGTGCCAGCAGCTTGTCCGGGACAGGGGGGGCAGATACGCAGTATTTT
CDR3aa: CASSLSGTGGADTQYF
v_gene: TRBV5-8
j_gene: TRBJ2-3
abundance: -
d_gene: TRBD1

CDR3nt: TGTGCCAGCAGCCGGCCTGTAGCGGAAACAGATACGCAGTATTTT
CDR3aa: CASSRPVAETDTQYF
v_gene: TRBV4-2
j_gene: TRBJ2-3
abundance: once
d_gene: -

CDR3nt: TGTGCCAGCTCACCACCACCGGGGACAGGGGGGGAAGGGGCCAACGTCCTGACTTTC
CDR3aa: CASSPPPGTGGEGANVLTF
v_gene: TRBV18
j_gene: TRBJ2-6
abundance: once
d_gene: TRBD1

CDR3nt: TGTGCCAGCAGCGTAGCCGGGGGGCCAGGGGCTCCCGGGGAGCTGTTTTTT
CDR3aa: CASSVAGGPGAPGELFF
v_gene: TRBV9
j_gene: TRBJ2-2
abundance: -
d_gene: -

CDR3nt: TGCGCCAGCAGCCAAGCACCGGGACAGGCGATGGGTGAGCAGTTCTTC
CDR3aa: CASSQAPGQAMGEQFF
v_gene: TRBV4-1
j_gene: TRBJ2-1
abundance: -
d_gene: TRBD1

CDR3nt: TGTGCCAGCAGCTTCTACGGTAACGGGGAGCTGTTTTTT
CDR3aa: CASSFYGNGELFF
v_gene: TRBV7-3
j_gene: TRBJ2-2
abundance: -
d_gene: -

CDR3nt: TGTGCCACCAGTGCCCCCCCCGGGACAGGGGTAGAAAAACTGTTTTTT
CDR3aa: CATSAPPGTGVEKLFF
v_gene: TRBV24-1
j_gene: TRBJ1-4
abundance: -
d_gene: TRBD1

CDR3nt: TGTGCCAGCTCACCAGGGGGGAGCACAGATACGCAGTATTTT
CDR3aa: CASSPGGSTDTQYF
v_gene: TRBV18
j_gene: TRBJ2-3
abundance: -
d_gene: -

CDR3nt: TGTGCCAGCAGCAGTCCAAGAAGCTACGAGCAGTACTTC
CDR3aa: CASSSPRSYEQYF
v_gene: TRBV28
j_gene: TRBJ2-7
abundance: -
d_gene: -

CDR3nt: TGCGCCAGCAGCCAAGACCGTAGCACAGATACGCAGTATTTT
CDR3aa: CASSQDRSTDTQYF
v_gene: TRBV4-1
j_gene: TRBJ2-3
abundance: -
d_gene: -

CDR3nt: TGCAGTGCTAGCTTCCGAAGAGTACAGCATTTT
CDR3aa: CSASFRRVQHF
v_gene: TRBV20-1
j_gene: TRBJ1-5
abundance: -
d_gene: -

CDR3nt: TGTGCCAGCTCACCAGAGTACAGGGGGCCTTACGAGCAGTACTTC
CDR3aa: CASSPEYRGPYEQYF
v_gene: TRBV18
j_gene: TRBJ2-7
abundance: -
d_gene: TRBD1

CDR3nt: TGTGCCAGCAGCGCGACAGGGGGTTCGGTTGACGAGCAGTACTTC
CDR3aa: CASSATGGSVDEQYF
v_gene: TRBV11-3
j_gene: TRBJ2-7
abundance: few
d_gene: TRBD1

CDR3nt: TGTGCCAGCCAAACGCGGGGTGGCTACACCTTC
CDR3aa: CASQTRGGYTF
v_gene: TRBV19
j_gene: TRBJ1-2
abundance: -
d_gene: -

CDR3nt: TGTGCCAGCAGTCCGAACCGACAGGGCAGAAACACCATATATTTT
CDR3aa: CASSPNRQGRNTIYF
v_gene: TRBV28
j_gene: TRBJ1-3
abundance: -
d_gene: TRBD1

CDR3nt: TGTGCCAGCAGCCCATCGGGACACCGCTACGAGCAGTACTTC
CDR3aa: CASSPSGHRYEQYF
v_gene: TRBV7-3
j_gene: TRBJ2-7
abundance: -
d_gene: -

CDR3nt: TGTGCCAGCAGTGTTGACAGGCAAACTGAAGCTTTCTTT
CDR3aa: CASSVDRQTEAFF
v_gene: TRBV6-4
j_gene: TRBJ1-1
abundance: -
d_gene: -

CDR3nt: TGTGCCACCAGCCCACGAACGGCGGGAGCTTCAGATACGCAGTATTTT
CDR3aa: CATSPRTAGASDTQYF
v_gene: TRBV15
j_gene: TRBJ2-3
abundance: -
d_gene: TRBD2

CDR3nt: TGTGCCAGTTGCACTAGCGGGAGGGCTCGTGAGCAGTTCTTC
CDR3aa: CASCTSGRAREQFF
v_gene: TRBV19
j_gene: TRBJ2-1
abundance: -
d_gene: TRBD2

CDR3nt: TGTGCCAGCAGCCAACTCGCCGGGACAGCCAAGGCCGGGGAGCTGTTTTTT
CDR3aa: CASSQLAGTAKAGELFF
v_gene: TRBV4-2
j_gene: TRBJ2-2
abundance: -
d_gene: TRBD1

CDR3nt: TGCGCCAGCAGCTGGTCTGACAGGGGGCTTGGTGAAGCTTTCTTT
CDR3aa: CASSWSDRGLGEAFF
v_gene: TRBV5-1
j_gene: TRBJ1-1
abundance: -
d_gene: TRBD1

CDR3nt: TGTGCCAGCACCCCGGGACATTCTAACTATGGCTACACCTTC
CDR3aa: CASTPGHSNYGYTF
v_gene: TRBV6-5
j_gene: TRBJ1-2
abundance: -
d_gene: -

CDR3nt: TGTGCCAGGAGACAGGGGAACACTGAAGCTTTCTTT
CDR3aa: CARRQGNTEAFF
v_gene: TRBV2
j_gene: TRBJ1-1
abundance: once
d_gene: TRBD1

CDR3nt: TGTGCCAGCAGCTTACGGTCCGGGAGGACGGGAGAGACCCAGTACTTC
CDR3aa: CASSLRSGRTGETQYF
v_gene: TRBV11-2
j_gene: TRBJ2-5
abundance: -
d_gene: TRBD2

CDR3nt: TGTGCCAGCAGCTCCACGGGTGGAGGTGGCAATCAGCCCCAGCATTTT
CDR3aa: CASSSTGGGGNQPQHF
v_gene: TRBV5-5
j_gene: TRBJ1-5
abundance: -
d_gene: -

CDR3nt: TGTGCCACCAGTGACGCGGACAGGGCCCACGAGCAGTACTTC
CDR3aa: CATSDADRAHEQYF
v_gene: TRBV24-1
j_gene: TRBJ2-7
abundance: -
d_gene: TRBD1

CDR3nt: TGTGCCAGCAGCCGCTTTGGGGAGGGTGAGCAGTTCTTC
CDR3aa: CASSRFGEGEQFF
v_gene: TRBV11-3
j_gene: TRBJ2-1
abundance: -
d_gene: TRBD2

CDR3nt: TGCGCCAGCAGGAAGGAAGCGGGGAGTCAGCCCCAGCATTTT
CDR3aa: CASRKEAGSQPQHF
v_gene: TRBV5-1
j_gene: TRBJ1-5
abundance: -
d_gene: -

CDR3nt: TGCAGTGCGAAAAGAGGTACAGAGCAGTACTTC
CDR3aa: CSAKRGTEQYF
v_gene: TRBV20-1
j_gene: TRBJ2-7
abundance: few
d_gene: -

CDR3nt: TGTGCCAGCAGTGAAGCGAGGGGAGGGGGGACTGAAGCTTTCTTT
CDR3aa: CASSEARGGGTEAFF
v_gene: TRBV2
j_gene: TRBJ1-1
abundance: -
d_gene: -

CDR3nt: TGTGCCAGCAGTGCCTACAGGGACTACAATGAGCAGTTCTTC
CDR3aa: CASSAYRDYNEQFF
v_gene: TRBV27
j_gene: TRBJ2-1
abundance: -
d_gene: -

CDR3nt: TGTGCCAGCAGGGACAGGGTCCAAGCCTACGAGCAGTACTTC
CDR3aa: CASRDRVQAYEQYF
v_gene: TRBV6-5
j_gene: TRBJ2-7
abundance: -
d_gene: TRBD1

CDR3nt: TGTGCCAGCAGTCCCGGGACAGGGGGTTTTAATGAAAAACTGTTTTTT
CDR3aa: CASSPGTGGFNEKLFF
v_gene: TRBV5-4
j_gene: TRBJ1-4
abundance: -
d_gene: TRBD1

CDR3nt: TGTGCCAGCAGTAGAAGGACTAGCACGGATACGCAGTATTTT
CDR3aa: CASSRRTSTDTQYF
v_gene: TRBV7-9
j_gene: TRBJ2-3
abundance: -
d_gene: TRBD2